This T cell receptor (beta chain) was captured in a study of early T cells in non-severe SARS-CoV-2 infection. General study results and limits: Matching against VDJdb likely underestimated virus-specific expansions, favoring anti-spike CD8.

This clonotype has just a few counts. What it recognizes is unknown. Individual cDNA molecules each received unique molecular identifiers attached to them. TCRdb reprocessed the 5' RACE reads with MiXCR, giving one entry per CDR3 protein. The sample includes fewer than 75,000 distinct CDR3 sequences, 18% seen only once; the top ten take 8% to 10%. This specimen consisted of whole blood, obtained at baseline. This receptor was obtained from an adult who was a healthcare worker with PCR-confirmed SARS-CoV-2 infection or an uninfected control (not recorded which).

CDR3 protein: CASSLGGYLQETQYF. The CDR3 nucleotides are TGTGCCAGCAGCTTAGGCGGCTACCTCCAAGAGACCCAGTACTTC. This rearrangement joins TRBV7-2 to TRBJ2-5; D not certain. In germline, CDR1 is SGHTA, CDR2 FQGNSA. Trimming took off 1 base at V and 1 base at J, with 10 bases between the two ends. The length of the CDR3 is 15 residues.